One and the same sample provided the 8 T cell receptor beta chains below, sequenced in a study of blood T cell repertoires in COVID-19. Method: immunoSEQ multiplex PCR; TCRdb's copy keeps in-frame clones and lacks some. The data contain about 150,000 clones, more than 75% of them singletons. The sample was PBMCs or T cells enriched from blood (not recorded which). Receptor source: a woman aged 45-59 years who had recovered from COVID-19.

The sample holds one count of this clone. The chain couples TRBV9 to TRBJ1-3, with 7 nucleotides matching TRBD1. CDR1 is SGDLS, CDR2 YYNGEE, per germline. The CDR3 is made up of 14 amino acids. V dropped 2 bases and J dropped 4; count of bases not matched to a gene: 3. CDR3 sequence reads: CASSVAGGGNTIYF. The CDR3, as DNA: TGTGCCAGCAGCGTGGCAGGGGGGGGAAACACCATATATTTT.

The rearrangement joins TRBV19 to TRBJ1-5, with a tentative D call TRBD1 (5 bases). The CDR3 spans 15 residues. V lost 7 bases, J lost 0 bases, and 13 bases lay in between. Germline CDR1 LNHDA, CDR2 SQIVND (reference sequence). This CDR3 reads CASKNGGNSNQPQHF. DNA of the CDR3: TGTGCCAGTAAAAACGGGGGAAATAGCAATCAGCCCCAGCATTTT. Combining the CDR3 with reference TRBV19 and TRBJ1-5 gives the whole variable domain DGGITQSPKYLFRKEGQNVTLSCEQNLNHDAMYWYRQDPGQGLRLIYYSQIVNDFQKGDIAEGYSVSREKKESFPLTVTSAQKNPTAFYLCASKNGGNSNQPQHFGDGTRLSIL.

The chain joins TRBV11-3 to TRBJ2-3, with a weak D call TRBD1 (6 bases). This CDR3 contains 16 residues. Germline CDR1 is SGHNT and CDR2 is YENEEA. The V gene lost 3 bases and the J gene lost 0 bases, with 13 bases spanning the gap. CDR3 DNA: TGTGCCAGCAGCTTGGCCGGGACAACTAGCACAGATACGCAGTATTTT. Protein product: CASSLAGTTSTDTQYF. Combining the CDR3 with reference TRBV11-3 and TRBJ2-3 gives the whole variable domain EAGVVQSPRYKIIEKKQPVAFWCNPISGHNTLYWYLQNLGQGPELLIRYENEEAVDDSQLPKDRFSAERLKGVDSTLKIQPAELGDSAVYLCASSLAGTTSTDTQYFGPGTRLTVL.

The chain links TRBV7-9 to TRBJ1-2, with a possible D match to TRBD1 (5 bases). This CDR3 has 16 residues. V was shortened by 5 bases and J by 0 bases, with 16 bases between the two germline ends. CDR1 is SEHNR, CDR2 FQNEAQ, per germline (reference sequence). CDR3: CASSRIDRPSNYGYTF. The CDR3 DNA follows: TGTGCCAGCAGCCGAATTGACAGACCCTCTAACTATGGCTACACCTTC. Complete variable domain (other parts from reference TRBV7-9 and TRBJ1-2): DTGVSQNPRHKITKRGQNVTFRCDPISEHNRLYWYRQTLGQGPEFLTYFQNEAQLEKSRLLSDRFSAERPKGSFSTLEIQRTEQGDSAMYLCASSRIDRPSNYGYTFGSGTRLTVV.

The chain is built from TRBV6-4 and TRBJ2-6; 7 bases match TRBD1. The CDR3 sequence is 15 residues long. The germline CDR1 and CDR2 sequences are MRHNA and SNTAGT. With V trimmed by 5 bases and J by 2 bases, 3 bases remained unmatched. The CDR3 loop reads CASSPQGAGANVLTF. For the CDR3, the DNA is TGTGCCAGCAGTCCTCAGGGGGCTGGGGCCAACGTCCTGACTTTC.

This clone was seen only a few times. The chain joins TRBV2 to TRBJ2-7, with 7 bases identical to TRBD1. Germline CDR1 SNHLY, CDR2 FYNNEI. The CDR3 covers 13 residues. This CDR3 is CAFTGTVSYEQYF. The CDR3 nucleotides read TGTGCTTTTACCGGGACAGTTAGTTACGAGCAGTACTTC.

This rearrangement joins TRBV10-1 to TRBJ2-3; D perhaps matches TRBD1 (6 bases). This CDR3 spans 14 amino acids. Trimming cost V 7 bases and J 0 bases, with 11 bases left between them. Germline V gives CDR1 WNHNN, CDR2 SYGVQD (reference sequence). CDR3 DNA sequence: TGCGCCAGCAAAATGGACAGAAGCACAGATACGCAGTATTTT. It specifies CASKMDRSTDTQYF.

The rearrangement uses TRBV19 and TRBJ1-1; TRBD1 might be the D (5 bases). Germline-derived CDR1 and CDR2 are LNHDA and SQIVND (reference sequence). The CDR3 covers 14 residues. The V and J ends lost 3 bases and 5 bases respectively, with 13 bases between them. In nucleotides, the CDR3 is TGTGCCAGTAGTATCGACAGTGCCCGGACTGAAGCTTTCTTT. Encoded protein: CASSIDSARTEAFF. Full variable domain (remainder filled in from reference TRBV19 and TRBJ1-1): DGGITQSPKYLFRKEGQNVTLSCEQNLNHDAMYWYRQDPGQGLRLIYYSQIVNDFQKGDIAEGYSVSREKKESFPLTVTSAQKNPTAFYLCASSIDSARTEAFFGQGTRLTVV.